This TCR beta chain was identified in a study of T cell clusters in autoimmune cytopenias. Study-wide results and caveats: TRB repertoire shifts in secondary cytopenia and chronic lymphocytic leukemia mostly reflected lymphoma, not autoimmunity. The T cell clusters were defined only in silico, without experimental functional validation.

With regard to this clonotype: Its specificity is unknown.

TRB was amplified by touch-down multiplex PCR, primer pools A and B combined. Reanalyzing the multiplex PCR reads, TCRdb keeps one entry per CDR3 protein, without DNA. The repertoire table contains thousands of distinct CDR3 sequences. Each sample's input was roughly 270 ng genomic DNA, approximately 37,500 genome equivalents. The germline V gene encodes CDR1 GTSNPN and CDR2 SVGIG (reference sequence). The CDR3 is 13 residues long. The V call is TRBV30, the J call TRBJ1-2. Sample: peripheral blood. The receptor was isolated from a human donor with an autoimmune cytopenia or autoimmune hepatitis (not recorded which). CDR3 protein: CAWSRPTGYGYTF.